The rows below give T cell receptor beta chains drawn from one sample of a study of blood T cell repertoires in COVID-19. The protocol was immunoSEQ multiplex PCR, while the TCRdb copy is restricted to in-frame clones and leaves out a portion. There are about 140,000 clones in the sample; 70% to 90% occur only once, and under 7% lies in the top ten. Specimen: peripheral blood. The receptors shown here come from a human donor in a cohort sampled during active COVID-19. The conserved cysteine and the conserved F or W are not part of the CDR3 here.

v_call,cdr3_length,cdr3_aa
TRBV9,13,ASSVSSGSIYEQY
TRBV21-1,14,ASSKVTGTSRYEQF
TRBV6-6,12,ASSSGYSNTEAF
TRBV27,13,ASSSLGLGSYEQY
TRBV5-4,14,ASSLTSGGAIDTQY
TRBV28,11,ASRSGSGDTQY
TRBV3-1/TRBV3-2,12,ASSQGLEQETQY
TRBV2,13,ASSQEGLAVYEQY
TRBV7-8,13,ASSAPAAGDGEQF
TRBV10-2,12,ASSEGASNQPQH
TRBV3-1/TRBV3-2,11,ASSLGGHGEQY